A selection of T cell receptor beta chains follows, all from one sample in a study of radiation and T cells in renal cell carcinoma. TCRdb's table, derived via immunoSEQ multiplex PCR, lists solely in-frame clones and lacks some. This table has just over 95,000 clones, approximately 80% appearing once. The sample consisted of blood, taken from a patient whose treatment included radiotherapy and nephrectomy. These receptors all stem from a man in his sixties with renal cell carcinoma. Both conserved end residues are part of each CDR3. The D gene is left open where the match is weak. Clone size is shown for a subset of rows, as once, few, many or a class of expanded clone.

>-|TRBJ2-2|15|TRBV9|-
TGTGCCAGCAGCGTAGTTACCGCGGCAACCGGGGAGCTGTTTTTT
CASSVVTAATGELFF
>-|TRBJ1-1|14|TRBV5-5|few
TGTGCCAGCACCCCCGGGGGAGTTTTCACTGAAGCTTTCTTT
CASTPGGVFTEAFF
>TRBD2|TRBJ2-5|13|TRBV30|-
TGTGCCTGGAGTGTTCGGGGGGGAGAGACCCAGTACTTC
CAWSVRGGETQYF
>TRBD1|TRBJ2-2|15|TRBV25-1|-
TGTGCCAGCAGGCCCGACAGGGGGGGGACCGGGGAGCTGTTTTTT
CASRPDRGGTGELFF
>-|TRBJ1-2|14|TRBV6-1|-
TGTGCCAGCAGGGGGGTTGAAGTCGCCTATGGCTACACCTTC
CASRGVEVAYGYTF
>-|TRBJ2-1|14|TRBV9|-
TGTGCCAGCAGCACCGGACAGATTGGCAATGAGCAGTTCTTC
CASSTGQIGNEQFF
>TRBD2|TRBJ2-1|16|TRBV11-1|-
TGTGCCAGCAGCTGGACTAGCGGGAGAAGTGGGAATGAGCAGTTCTTC
CASSWTSGRSGNEQFF
>-|TRBJ2-4|11|TRBV29-1|-
TGCAGCGTTGAAGAGGGGAACATTCAGTACTTC
CSVEEGNIQYF
>TRBD2|TRBJ2-1|12|TRBV10-1|-
TGCGCCAGCAGTTTGACTAGCGGTGAGCAGTTCTTC
CASSLTSGEQFF
>TRBD2|TRBJ2-7|16|TRBV5-1|few
TGCGCCAGCAGCCCGGGACTAGCGGGAGGTGTCTACGAGCAGTACTTC
CASSPGLAGGVYEQYF
>TRBD1|TRBJ2-3|13|TRBV30|few
TGTGCCTGGAGTGTACAGGGGGGAGATACGCAGTATTTT
CAWSVQGGDTQYF
>-|TRBJ2-7|13|TRBV19|-
TGTGCCAGTAGTATAGAGGGTTCCTACGAGCAGTACTTC
CASSIEGSYEQYF
>TRBD1|TRBJ2-7|15|TRBV29-1|once
TGCAGCGTTGAAGCTCGGGGGACAGGGGGCGGAGAGCAGTACTTC
CSVEARGTGGGEQYF
>-|TRBJ1-1|14|TRBV7-9|-
TGTGCCAGCAGCTTATTAGAACTGGGGACTGAAGCTTTCTTT
CASSLLELGTEAFF
>TRBD1|TRBJ2-7|15|TRBV4-1|-
TGCGCCAGCAGCCAAGGGACAGGGGACCTTTACGAGCAGTACTTC
CASSQGTGDLYEQYF
>-|TRBJ2-5|15|TRBV15|-
TGTGCCACCAGCAGAGATGGGGTTGGGGGTGAGACCCAGTACTTC
CATSRDGVGGETQYF
>TRBD2|TRBJ2-1|11|TRBV20-1|-
TGCGGGACTAGTCGAACCAATGAGCAGTTCTTC
CGTSRTNEQFF
>-|TRBJ2-5|15|TRBV5-1|-
TGCGCCAGCAGCTTGCAGGGGCTTGTAGGAGAGACCCAGTACTTC
CASSLQGLVGETQYF
>-|TRBJ2-1|19|TRBV5-1|-
TGCGCCAGCAGCTTGGGGATGGGGGGAGCCGCCTTGACTCACAATGAGCAGTTCTTC
CASSLGMGGAALTHNEQFF
>-|TRBJ2-5|16|TRBV6-6|-
TGTGCCACCGGGGACAGGATAGCGGGAGCACAAGAGACCCAGTACTTC
CATGDRIAGAQETQYF
>-|TRBJ2-1|13|TRBV9|-
TGTGCCAGCAGCGCGCTGGGGTGGGATGAGCAGTTCTTC
CASSALGWDEQFF
>-|TRBJ2-3|15|TRBV10-1|-
TGCGCCAGCAGTGACACTGGAGTCCCGGCGGATACGCAGTATTTT
CASSDTGVPADTQYF
>TRBD2|TRBJ2-2|23|TRBV27|-
TGTGCCAGCAGTCCGCGAACTAGCGGGGGTACTTGGTCGACAAACGCGAACACCGGGGAGCTGTTTTTT
CASSPRTSGGTWSTNANTGELFF
>-|TRBJ1-1|15|TRBV19|-
TGTGCCAGTAGTATAAGGGGCAGGGCGAACACTGAAGCTTTCTTT
CASSIRGRANTEAFF
>-|TRBJ2-7|14|TRBV11-2|once
TGTGCCAGCAGCTTAGATCGTCAAGTCTACGAGCAGTACTTC
CASSLDRQVYEQYF
>TRBD2|TRBJ2-5|14|TRBV28|-
TGTGCCAGCAGGCGCAGCGGGAACCAAGAGACCCAGTACTTC
CASRRSGNQETQYF
>-|TRBJ1-3|15|TRBV28|-
TGTGCCAGCCCCCCAGTAGTGGGGGGGGCAAACACCATATATTTT
CASPPVVGGANTIYF
>-|TRBJ2-7|14|TRBV10-1|-
TGCGCCAGCAGTCCGGGTTACGCCGGTTACGAGCAGTACTTC
CASSPGYAGYEQYF
>-|TRBJ2-3|21|TRBV4-2|once
TGTGCCAGCAGCCAACGGCGGCAGGGGACGTCTTTTGCGAGGGGGGGAGATACGCAGTATTTT
CASSQRRQGTSFARGGDTQYF
>TRBD2|TRBJ2-5|16|TRBV5-6|-
TGTGCCAGCAGCACCACTAGCGGGAGTGTAAGGGAGACCCAGTACTTC
CASSTTSGSVRETQYF
>-|TRBJ1-2|13|TRBV4-2|-
TGTGCCAGCAGCCAAGATGACGTCTATGGCTACACCTTC
CASSQDDVYGYTF
>TRBD1|TRBJ2-7|14|TRBV18|-
TGTGCCAGCTCACCAACCGGACAGGGGAACGAGCAGTACTTC
CASSPTGQGNEQYF
>-|TRBJ1-2|11|TRBV29-1|-
TGCAGCGTTGAAGTTGGCTATGGCTACACCTTC
CSVEVGYGYTF
>TRBD1|TRBJ1-4|17|TRBV28|-
TGTGCCAGCAGCCACCTCGACAGGGGCACAACTAATGAAAAACTGTTTTTT
CASSHLDRGTTNEKLFF
>-|TRBJ2-7|14|TRBV19|-
TGTGCCAGTAGTATCTCCTTGCGCTCCTACGAGCAGTACTTC
CASSISLRSYEQYF